One sample yielded the 12 T cell receptor beta chains listed below, sequenced in a study of cytomegalovirus exposure and HLA in healthy donors. TCRdb keeps only in-frame clones here, not all; method: immunoSEQ multiplex PCR. The sample includes roughly 120,000 clones, 88% seen only once; the top ten take roughly 1.4%. The sequenced sample consisted of PBMCs. Receptors were obtained from a woman aged 30 to 39 in good health and CMV-seropositive.

The V call is TRBV19, the J call TRBJ2-5; D gene unclear. The germline V and J ends were trimmed by 3 bases and 5 bases, with 7 bases remaining between them. The germline CDR1 and CDR2 sequences are LNHDA and SQIVND (reference sequence). The CDR3 extends over 12 amino acids. CDR3: CASSMAGETQYF. The DNA of the CDR3 is TGTGCCAGTAGTATGGCCGGGGAGACCCAGTACTTC.

V usage is TRBV4-2 and J usage is TRBJ1-3; D call uncertain. The CDR3 is 15 amino acids. Per germline, CDR1 LGHNA and CDR2 YNFKEQ. V lost 4 bases, J lost 4 bases, and 14 bases lay in between. The CDR3 loop reads CASSRGRAQGNTIYF. The CDR3 nucleotides are TGTGCCAGCAGCCGTGGGAGGGCTCAGGGAAACACCATATATTTT.

This chain links TRBV5-1 with TRBJ1-4, with 10 bases aligning to TRBD1. CDR1 and CDR2 (germline): SGHRS, YFSETQ. The CDR3 loop spans 15 amino acids. The junction had 2 bases not matched to a gene; V was cut back by 0 bases and J by 6 bases. The CDR3 DNA is TGCGCCAGCAGCTTGGACGGGACAGGGGATGAAAAACTGTTTTTT. Protein sequence: CASSLDGTGDEKLFF.

This chain uses TRBV29-1 with TRBJ1-2; D possibly corresponds to TRBD1 (6 bases). Germline loops: CDR1 SQVTM, CDR2 ANQGSEA. Trimming took 6 bases from V and 4 from J, leaving 12 bases between them. The CDR3 spans 12 residues. CDR3 protein: CSVLGGAYGYTF. The CDR3 DNA sequence: TGCAGCGTCCTTGGGGGGGCCTATGGCTACACCTTC.

This clone was counted only a few times. CDR3 coding DNA: TGTGCCAGCAGTCAGACAGGGAGAGAGCAGTACTTC. It is translated as CASSQTGREQYF. This sequence joins TRBV7-6 and TRBJ2-7; 7 bases map to TRBD1. Germline V CDR1 and CDR2: SGHVS, FNYEAQ. With V trimmed by 6 bases and J by 7 bases, 6 bases remained unmatched. The CDR3 runs to 12 residues.

The rearrangement uses TRBV27 and TRBJ2-7; unclear D gene. The CDR3 contains 12 residues. Germline V lookup: CDR1 MNHEY, CDR2 SMNVEV (reference sequence). Deletions cut 8 bases from V and 4 bases from J, with 12 bases between. The CDR3 loop reads CASGGRQYEQYF. The CDR3 bases are TGTGCCAGCGGTGGCAGGCAATACGAGCAGTACTTC.

The V gene is TRBV5-4, the J gene TRBJ2-2, with D possibly being TRBD1 (6 bases). The CDR3 spans 15 residues. The germline CDR1 and CDR2 sequences are SGHNT and YYREEE (reference sequence). V lost 4 bases and J lost 0, with 10 bases in between. The CDR3 DNA reads TGTGCCAGCAGCGGTCGGACAGCGAACACCGGGGAGCTGTTTTTT. Translating gives CASSGRTANTGELFF.

The chain combines TRBV7-3 with TRBJ2-1; the D is unclear. V lost 5 bases to trimming and J lost 0 bases, with 11 bases between them. The CDR3 has 15 amino acids. Germline V gives CDR1 SGHTA, CDR2 FQGTGA. The CDR3: CASSRPDFSYNEQFF. CDR3 nucleotides: TGTGCCAGCAGCCGCCCCGACTTCTCCTACAATGAGCAGTTCTTC.

The table lists this clone with a few counts. This rearrangement joins TRBV4-1 to TRBJ2-7; D possibly corresponds to TRBD2 (6 bases). V gave up 1 base and J gave up 6 bases, with 10 bases separating them. Germline values: CDR1 MGHRA, CDR2 YSYEKL. The CDR3 is 13 amino acids. CDR3 protein: CASSQGLGSEQYF. The CDR3 DNA follows: TGCGCCAGCAGCCAAGGACTAGGCTCCGAGCAGTACTTC.

V usage is TRBV2 and J usage is TRBJ1-5; TRBD1 might be the D (5 bases). Germline loops: CDR1 SNHLY, CDR2 FYNNEI. The CDR3 sequence is 13 residues long. The V and J ends lost 5 bases and 9 bases respectively, with 14 bases between them. DNA of the CDR3: TGTGCCAGCAGTAGACTGACCGGGGGGCCCCAGCATTTT. Translating gives CASSRLTGGPQHF.

The chain couples TRBV29-1 to TRBJ2-5; 8 positions match TRBD1. The J segment lost 4 bases and the V segment lost 4 bases, leaving 2 bases of the junction unmatched. Germline-derived CDR1 and CDR2 are SQVTM and ANQGSEA. The CDR3 is 12 residues long. The CDR3 coding sequence is TGCAGCGTTGCAACAGGGGGAGAGACCCAGTACTTC. This codes for CSVATGGETQYF.

The chain joins TRBV2 to TRBJ2-7; TRBD2 matches at 14 bases. This CDR3 is 14 amino acids long. Germline V lookup: CDR1 SNHLY, CDR2 FYNNEI. V trimming: 5 bases; J trimming: 6 bases; junction bases outside the gene matches: 3. CDR3 DNA: TGTGCCAGCAGTCAGACTAGCGGGAGGGGCGAGCAGTACTTC. This sequence encodes CASSQTSGRGEQYF.